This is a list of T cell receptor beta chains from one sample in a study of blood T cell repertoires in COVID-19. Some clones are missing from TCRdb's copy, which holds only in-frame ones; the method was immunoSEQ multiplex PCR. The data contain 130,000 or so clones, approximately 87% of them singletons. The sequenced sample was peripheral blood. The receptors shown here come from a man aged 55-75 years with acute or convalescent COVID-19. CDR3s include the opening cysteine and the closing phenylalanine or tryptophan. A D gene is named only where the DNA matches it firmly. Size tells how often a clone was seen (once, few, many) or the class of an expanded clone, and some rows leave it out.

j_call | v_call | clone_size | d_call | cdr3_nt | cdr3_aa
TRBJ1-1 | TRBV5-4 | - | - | TGTGCCAGCAGCTTGGGAGTCGGGGGGTTTGAAGCTTTCTTT | CASSLGVGGFEAFF
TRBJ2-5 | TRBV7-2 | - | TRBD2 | TGTGCCAGCAGCCCACGGACTAGCGGAAAAGAGACCCAGTACTTC | CASSPRTSGKETQYF
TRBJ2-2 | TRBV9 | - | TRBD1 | TGTGCCAGCGGACAGGGTTGGAACACCGGGGAGCTGTTTTTT | CASGQGWNTGELFF
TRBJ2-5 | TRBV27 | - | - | TGTGCCACCAGGGGCACGGGGAGGAAGACCCAGTACTTC | CATRGTGRKTQYF
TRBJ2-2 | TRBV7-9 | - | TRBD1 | TGTGCCAGGACCGGGACAGCGAACACCGGGGAGCTGTTTTTT | CARTGTANTGELFF
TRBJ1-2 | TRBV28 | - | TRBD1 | TGTGCCAGCACCCACAGGGGTAAGGTGGCCGGCTACACCTTC | CASTHRGKVAGYTF
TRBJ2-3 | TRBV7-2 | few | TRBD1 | TGTGCCAGCAGCAACGACAGGGGGCGGACAGATACGCAGTATTTT | CASSNDRGRTDTQYF
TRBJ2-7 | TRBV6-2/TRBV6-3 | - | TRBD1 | TGTGCCAGCAGTTACTGGACAGGGAACGCCAACTACGAGCAGTACTTC | CASSYWTGNANYEQYF
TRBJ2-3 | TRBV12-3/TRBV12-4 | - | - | TGTGCCAGCAGTAACCTCGGGGAAACGCAGTATTTT | CASSNLGETQYF
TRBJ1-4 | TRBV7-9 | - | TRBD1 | TGTGCCAGCAGCCGCGACAGGGTCCTTAATGAAAAACTGTTTTTT | CASSRDRVLNEKLFF
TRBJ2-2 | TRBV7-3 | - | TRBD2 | TGTGCCAGCAGCCTACGGACTAGCGGGAGAGGGGAGCTGTTTTTT | CASSLRTSGRGELFF
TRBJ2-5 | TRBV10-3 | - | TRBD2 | TGTGCCATCAAAAGAAGCGGGAGGGAGTCAGAGACCCAGTACTTC | CAIKRSGRESETQYF
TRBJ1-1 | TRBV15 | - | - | TGTGCCACCAGTTTAATTCAGAAGAACACTGAAGCTTTCTTT | CATSLIQKNTEAFF
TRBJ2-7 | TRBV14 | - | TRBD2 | TGTGCCAGCAGCGCCCGGGAGACTAGCGGGATTCTCTACGAGCAGTACTTC | CASSARETSGILYEQYF
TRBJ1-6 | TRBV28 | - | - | TGTGCCAGCAGTTTATTCAGGGCCTCCTATAATTCACCCCTCCACTTT | CASSLFRASYNSPLHF
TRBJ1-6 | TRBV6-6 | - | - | TGTGCCAGCAATATACCGTCAGGAAAAAATTCACCCCTCCACTTT | CASNIPSGKNSPLHF
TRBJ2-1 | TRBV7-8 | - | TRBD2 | TGTGCCAGCAGCAGTAGCGGGAGGGCTTACAATGAGCAGTTCTTC | CASSSSGRAYNEQFF
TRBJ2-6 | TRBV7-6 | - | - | TGTGCCAGCAGCTCCCGCCCGGCAGGGGGGCAAACTGGGGCCAACGTCCTGACTTTC | CASSSRPAGGQTGANVLTF
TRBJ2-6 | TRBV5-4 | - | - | TGTGCCAGCAGCTTGGAAGCTTCTGGGGCCAACGTCCTGACTTTC | CASSLEASGANVLTF
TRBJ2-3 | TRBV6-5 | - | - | TGTGCCAGCAGTTACTCGAGGGCCACAGATACGCAGTATTTT | CASSYSRATDTQYF
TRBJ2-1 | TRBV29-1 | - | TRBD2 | TGCAGCGTTGATACTAGCGGGAGTTATGAGCAGTTCTTC | CSVDTSGSYEQFF
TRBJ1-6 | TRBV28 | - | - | TGTGCCAGCAGTTTGGGGGGTCGGAATAATTCACCCCTCCACTTT | CASSLGGRNNSPLHF